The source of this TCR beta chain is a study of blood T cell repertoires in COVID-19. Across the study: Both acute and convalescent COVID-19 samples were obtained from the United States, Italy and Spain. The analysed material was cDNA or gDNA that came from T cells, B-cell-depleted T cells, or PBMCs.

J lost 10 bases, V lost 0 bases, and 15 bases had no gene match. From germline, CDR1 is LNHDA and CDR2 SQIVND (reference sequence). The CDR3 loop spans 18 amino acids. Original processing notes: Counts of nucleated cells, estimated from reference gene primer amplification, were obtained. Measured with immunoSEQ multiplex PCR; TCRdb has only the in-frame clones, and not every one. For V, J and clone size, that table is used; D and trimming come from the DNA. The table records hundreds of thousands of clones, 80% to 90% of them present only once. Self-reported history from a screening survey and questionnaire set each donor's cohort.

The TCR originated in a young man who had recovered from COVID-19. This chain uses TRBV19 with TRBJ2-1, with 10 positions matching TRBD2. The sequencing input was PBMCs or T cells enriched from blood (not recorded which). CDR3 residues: CASSIDPVGLAGVLEQFF. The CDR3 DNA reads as TGTGCCAGTAGTATAGATCCTGTGGGGCTAGCGGGAGTATTGGAGCAGTTCTTC.